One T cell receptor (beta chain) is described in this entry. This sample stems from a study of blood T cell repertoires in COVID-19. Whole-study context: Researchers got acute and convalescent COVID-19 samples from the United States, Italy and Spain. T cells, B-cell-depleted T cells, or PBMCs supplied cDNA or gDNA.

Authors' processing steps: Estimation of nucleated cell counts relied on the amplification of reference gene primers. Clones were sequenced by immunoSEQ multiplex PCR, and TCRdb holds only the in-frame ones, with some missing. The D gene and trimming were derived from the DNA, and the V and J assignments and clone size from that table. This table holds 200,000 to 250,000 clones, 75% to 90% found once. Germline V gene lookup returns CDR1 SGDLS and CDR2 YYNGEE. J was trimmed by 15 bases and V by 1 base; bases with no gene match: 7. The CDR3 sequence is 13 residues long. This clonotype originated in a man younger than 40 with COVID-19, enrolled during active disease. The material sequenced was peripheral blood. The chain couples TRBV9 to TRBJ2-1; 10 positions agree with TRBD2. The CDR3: CASSVSSGSGGFF. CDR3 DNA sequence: TGTGCCAGCAGCGTATCTAGCGGGAGTGGTGGGTTCTTC.